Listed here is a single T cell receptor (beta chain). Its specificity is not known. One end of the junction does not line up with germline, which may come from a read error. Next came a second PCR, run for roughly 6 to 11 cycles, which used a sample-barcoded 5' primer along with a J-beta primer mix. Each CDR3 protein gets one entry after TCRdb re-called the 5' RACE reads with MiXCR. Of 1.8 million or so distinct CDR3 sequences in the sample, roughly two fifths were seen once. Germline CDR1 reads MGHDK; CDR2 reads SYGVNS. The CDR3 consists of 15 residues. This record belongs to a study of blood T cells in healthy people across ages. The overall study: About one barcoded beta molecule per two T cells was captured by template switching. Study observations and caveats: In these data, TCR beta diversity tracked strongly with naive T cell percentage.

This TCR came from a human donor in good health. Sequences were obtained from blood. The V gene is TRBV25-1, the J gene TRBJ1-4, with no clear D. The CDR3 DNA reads TGTGCCGGCAGCGGCCAACCTGGATTTAATGAAAAACTGTTTTTT. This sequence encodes CAGSGQPGFNEKLFF.